Listed below are T cell receptor beta chains from one sample, sequenced in a study of blood T cell repertoires in COVID-19. The assay was immunoSEQ multiplex PCR, and TCRdb's table has in-frame clones only and misses some. Of some 210,000 clones listed, around 82% are singletons. Specimen: PBMCs or T cells enriched from blood (not recorded which). The receptors were gathered from a man younger than 40 with acute COVID-19. CDR3s include the opening cysteine and the closing phenylalanine or tryptophan. A D gene is named only where the DNA matches it firmly. Size is stated for part of the rows, as once, few or many counts, or as a class when the clone is expanded.

v_gene	d_gene	j_gene	abundance	CDR3nt	CDR3aa
TRBV7-2	TRBD1	TRBJ2-7	few	TGTGCCAGCAGCTCGGTGACAGGGAAATACGAGCAGTACTTC	CASSSVTGKYEQYF
TRBV5-4	NA	TRBJ1-2	NA	TGTGCCAGCAGCTTGGGAGGAACTAACTATGGCTACACCTTC	CASSLGGTNYGYTF
TRBV28	NA	TRBJ1-3	NA	TGTGCCAGCTTCGGGTTGGGAAACACCATATATTTT	CASFGLGNTIYF
TRBV5-1	TRBD1	TRBJ1-2	NA	TGCGCCAGCAGTTCGGGACAGGGCGCTTATGGCTACACCTTC	CASSSGQGAYGYTF
TRBV18	NA	TRBJ1-2	NA	TGTGCCAGCTCACCTACAGACGACTATGGCTACACCTTC	CASSPTDDYGYTF
TRBV5-1	TRBD1	TRBJ1-1	NA	TGCGCCAGCAGCTTCCGACAGGGATTCACTGAAGCTTTCTTT	CASSFRQGFTEAFF
TRBV12-3/TRBV12-4	NA	TRBJ2-1	NA	TGTGCCAGCAGCCTGTTATACAATGAGCAGTTCTTC	CASSLLYNEQFF
TRBV9	TRBD2	TRBJ2-1	NA	TGTGCCAGCAGCGTAGGTGTAGACTTCGGGGGGGAGCAGTTCTTC	CASSVGVDFGGEQFF
TRBV29-1	TRBD1	TRBJ1-1	NA	TGCAGCGTTGAATTCGGGGGACAGGGAGCCATGAACACTGAAGCTTTCTTT	CSVEFGGQGAMNTEAFF
TRBV18	TRBD2	TRBJ2-2	NA	TGTGCCAGCTCACCACAGGCTAGCGGGAACACCGGGGAGCTGTTTTTT	CASSPQASGNTGELFF
TRBV9	TRBD1	TRBJ1-3	NA	TGTGCCAGCAGCGTAGGTACAGGGGCTGGAAACACCATATATTTT	CASSVGTGAGNTIYF
TRBV7-2	NA	TRBJ1-2	NA	TGTGCCAGCAGCTTAGCATCGGGGGGCGACTATGGCTACACCTTC	CASSLASGGDYGYTF
TRBV13	NA	TRBJ2-7	NA	TGTGCCAGCAGCTCCCGAGTCGAGCAGTACTTC	CASSSRVEQYF
TRBV27	NA	TRBJ1-3	NA	TGTGCCAGCACGTCTGGAAACACCATATATTTT	CASTSGNTIYF
TRBV18	TRBD2	TRBJ2-7	once	TGTGCCAGCTCATCCCGGGAGGTCTACGAGCAGTACTTC	CASSSREVYEQYF
TRBV6-1	TRBD1	TRBJ1-2	NA	TGTGCCAGCAGTGAAACCTTCGGACAGGGGAGAGGCTACACCTTC	CASSETFGQGRGYTF
TRBV5-1	NA	TRBJ1-1	few	TGCGCCAGCAGCGGGGGGGCCCCTAACCCCACTGAAGCTTTCTTT	CASSGGAPNPTEAFF
TRBV6-5	NA	TRBJ1-6	NA	TGTGCCAGCAGTTACTCGGGGCAGTTACAATCACCCCTCCACTTT	CASSYSGQLQSPLHF
TRBV6-5	TRBD1	TRBJ1-1	NA	TGTGCCAGCAGCAGGGGGACCCCTGAAGCTTTCTTT	CASSRGTPEAFF
TRBV7-3	NA	TRBJ2-5	NA	TGTGCCAGCAGCTTAACGTGGGACACCAAATTACAGTACTTC	CASSLTWDTKLQYF
TRBV14	TRBD1	TRBJ2-3	NA	TGTGCCAGCAGCCAGAGGACAGGGGGCATAGATACGCAGTATTTT	CASSQRTGGIDTQYF
TRBV5-6	NA	TRBJ2-1	NA	TGTGCCAGCAGCTTGGGATATATGGGGCGTAGCTCCTACAATGAGCAGTTCTTC	CASSLGYMGRSSYNEQFF
TRBV6-5	NA	TRBJ1-1	NA	TGTGCCAGCAGTTACTCAGGCCCGAGGACTGAAGCTTTCTTT	CASSYSGPRTEAFF
TRBV5-5	NA	TRBJ1-5	NA	TGTGCCAGCAGCTTAGCAGGGGATCAGCCCCAGCATTTT	CASSLAGDQPQHF
TRBV5-6	NA	TRBJ1-2	many	TGTGCCAGCAGCTCTGTCTATGGCTACACCTTC	CASSSVYGYTF
TRBV7-6	TRBD1	TRBJ1-1	NA	TGTGCCAGCAGCAATCTCGGACAGGGGCTACACTCCTTTGAAGCTTTCTTT	CASSNLGQGLHSFEAFF
TRBV7-9	TRBD1	TRBJ2-1	NA	TGTGCCAGCAGCTCCGGGACAGGGTCCTACAATGAGCAGTTCTTC	CASSSGTGSYNEQFF
TRBV4-1	NA	TRBJ2-3	NA	TGCGCCAGCAGCCAAGATCTTGGCATCTCGGGGGATACGCAGTATTTT	CASSQDLGISGDTQYF
TRBV10-2	NA	TRBJ2-7	NA	TGCGCCAGCAGTGACAAGAAGGGACACTATTCCTACGAGCAGTACTTC	CASSDKKGHYSYEQYF
TRBV15	NA	TRBJ2-3	many	TGTGCCACCAGCAGAGATAAAGCGGCAGATACGCAGTATTTT	CATSRDKAADTQYF
TRBV4-1	NA	TRBJ1-1	NA	TGCGCCAGCAGCACTTCCGGGACAGAAGCTTTCTTT	CASSTSGTEAFF
TRBV6-5	NA	TRBJ2-5	NA	TGTGCCAGCAGTCATCTGGAGTACCAAGAGACCCAGTACTTC	CASSHLEYQETQYF
TRBV2	NA	TRBJ2-3	NA	TGTGCCAGCAGTGATGGTCAACCAGGAACGCAGTATTTT	CASSDGQPGTQYF
TRBV19	NA	TRBJ1-5	NA	TGTGCCAGTAGTATCTTGGGCTTCAATCAGCCCCAGCATTTT	CASSILGFNQPQHF
TRBV6-5	TRBD1	TRBJ2-7	once	TGTGCCAGCAGGTCCGAACAGGGGGCCTACGAGCAGTACTTC	CASRSEQGAYEQYF
TRBV28	NA	TRBJ2-1	NA	TGTGCCAGCAGAGACCCCCGGGACACTACCTCAAGGCATGAGCAGTTCTTC	CASRDPRDTTSRHEQFF
TRBV19	NA	TRBJ1-4	NA	TGTGCCAGTACCCGGGTTGCAACTAATGAAAAACTGTTTTTT	CASTRVATNEKLFF
TRBV28	TRBD1	TRBJ1-5	NA	TGTGCCAGCAGTTTCTTACAGGGGCTTTATAGCAATCAGCCCCAGCATTTT	CASSFLQGLYSNQPQHF
TRBV5-5	TRBD1	TRBJ2-1	once	TGTGCCAGCAGCTTTAGGGACAGCTCCTACAATGAGCAGTTCTTC	CASSFRDSSYNEQFF
TRBV5-4	TRBD2	TRBJ2-7	NA	TGTGCCAGCAGCGAGCTAGCGGGGGGGCCGAAACAGTACTTC	CASSELAGGPKQYF
TRBV2	TRBD2	TRBJ2-5	NA	TGTGCCAGCAGTGAAACGAGCGGGGGGGCAGGGGAGACCCAGTACTTC	CASSETSGGAGETQYF